This T cell receptor (beta chain) was captured in a study of beta chain features in type 1 diabetes listed by TCRdb under 2018. For the wider study: No differences in mean age, gender distribution, total cell number or subset yield were found between patients and healthy donors. Across all samples, roughly 110,000,000 sorted cells were examined, and cell number per subset correlated strongly with RNA yield. The study compared the TCRB repertoires of sorted circulating CD4+ T cell subsets in recently diagnosed type 1 diabetes patients with those in matched healthy donors. Regulatory and stem cell-like memory subsets were obtained from only 8 patients and about eight healthy donors, while naive and central memory subsets were obtained from all 30 or so donors. The paper as a whole reports these results and caveats: HLA sub-analyses involved small numbers of individuals, so any influence of HLA type on TCRB rearrangement remained unresolved. Type 1 diabetes patients showed a moderate but significant shortening of TCRB CDR3 length in all four CD4+ subsets. Naive, central memory and regulatory TCRB repertoires appeared to be more similar among patients than among healthy donors. Because cDNA was sequenced instead of genomic DNA, activated cells with high expression could be over-represented, although the groups did not differ in activation or CD3 levels. Shorter templates might have been favored by PCR, but patient and control samples were amplified and corrected together, so both groups would have been affected equally by any skew. At VDJ recombination sites, type 1 diabetes patients had fewer insertions and more deleted nucleotides, which implies abnormalities in thymic rearrangement.

From each donor, a single peripheral blood sample of about 110 mL on average was drawn into heparinised tubes. Using a panel that included CD45RO, CCR7, CD25, CD127, CD95 and CD27, naive, central memory, regulatory and stem cell-like memory CD4+ T cells were sorted on a BD FACSAria II. Purity was above 98% for every sorted population. PBMCs were separated immediately by Lymphoprep density gradient centrifugation and were stained directly, without being cultured. So that batch effects would be minimized, each experiment stained and sorted samples in pairs, pairing one healthy donor with one patient. This clone was counted only a few times. Its antigen is currently not known. No much larger clone exists at a distance of one base, and base qualities are not known. All of the isolated RNA was reverse transcribed with the High Capacity cDNA Reverse Transcription Kit, so expressed TCRB transcripts were sequenced. Deep immunoSEQ sequencing was applied to naive, central memory and regulatory T cell samples, giving an average of roughly 3.5 million total reads per sample. After sorted cells were lysed in RLT buffer, RNA was extracted with DNase-treated RNeasy Micro or Mini kits, with the choice depending on cell number. To prevent cross-contamination, each cell subset was processed individually, whereas patient and healthy donor samples were processed jointly. TCRB sequences were amplified from cDNA with the immunoSEQ multiplex PCR, producing 87-bp fragments spanning the CDR3 region. Amplicons were sequenced on the Illumina HiSeq platform. On the authors' methods: PCR bias was corrected computationally using synthetic template baselines, and reads within Hamming distance 2 were collapsed, with unmergeable singletons discarded. Reads were aligned to IMGT to assign V, D and J genes, CDR3 length, and insertions or deletions at six rearrangement sites. Within each subset, clonotype counts were normalized to sorted cell number, after which true diversity and Gini coefficients were computed with the tcR R package. Repertoire sharing was quantified using the overlap coefficient calculated on TCRB nucleotide sequences. As a proxy for the pre-selection repertoire, out-of-frame TCRB sequences from naive cells were analyzed. TCRdb carries this immuneACCESS record with in-frame sequences only. Its versions omit some clonotypes, under half of them owing to an unresolved V gene in the studies checked, with the rest unexplained. Clone size and the V and J calls come from that table; the DNA yielded D and trimming. Here the sample has more than 250,000 clones; 15% occur a single time. The ten largest clones take up roughly 0.015% of the sample.

The germline V gene specifies SGHRS as CDR1 and YFSETQ as CDR2. Including cysteine and phenylalanine, the CDR3 has 16 amino acids. Here the CDR3 DNA is all that survives: 48 bases in frame from base 1. Relative to germline, V is 5 bases shorter and J is 1 base shorter, with 16 bases between their ends. The material sequenced was naive CD4+ T cells from blood. The label giving this sample's cell subset or site can be read as: true naive CD4+ T cells. The chain uses TRBV5-1 and TRBJ2-1; matching of 6 bases hints at TRBD1 as the D gene. The source of this sequence is a man aged 18 to 29 with type 1 diabetes. The DNA is TGCGCCAGCAGAACTCAAGGCAGGGGTTCCTACAATGAGCAGTTCTTC. Translated, this is CASRTQGRGSYNEQFF.